The rows below give T cell receptor beta chains drawn from one sample of a study of cytomegalovirus exposure and HLA in healthy donors. Repertoires were generated with immunoSEQ multiplex PCR, while TCRdb's copy carries only in-frame clones and drops some. The table records 200,000 or so clones, approximately 80% of them present only once. The sequencing sample was made of PBMCs. Receptor source: a boy between 2 and 10 years old in good health and CMV-seronegative. The CDR3 runs from the conserved cysteine through the conserved F or W. D genes are given only for firm matches. Expanded clones are given a class, and other clones once, few, many or no size at all.

clone size	J gene	D gene	V gene	CDR3 DNA	CDR3 protein
NA	TRBJ1-2	TRBD1	TRBV11-2	TGTGCCAGCAGCTCAATCCGGGACAGGGGTGTAAACTATGGCTACACCTTC	CASSSIRDRGVNYGYTF
NA	TRBJ1-6	TRBD1	TRBV4-1	TGCGCCAGCAGCCAACCGGGACAGGGAAATTCACCCCTCCACTTT	CASSQPGQGNSPLHF
NA	TRBJ1-1	NA	TRBV2	TGTGCCACTGGCCGGGACTTCAACACTGAAGCTTTCTTT	CATGRDFNTEAFF
NA	TRBJ1-2	NA	TRBV5-6	TGTGCCAGCAGCTTGGGGAGGGACGGCTACACCTTC	CASSLGRDGYTF
NA	TRBJ2-3	TRBD2	TRBV5-1	TGCGCCAGCAGCTTGGGTGGCGGGGGAGATACGCAGTATTTT	CASSLGGGGDTQYF
NA	TRBJ2-7	NA	TRBV7-2	TGTGCCAGCAGCTTAGTAAGGGAGTCCTACGAGCAGTACTTC	CASSLVRESYEQYF
NA	TRBJ1-2	NA	TRBV4-2	TGTGCCAGCAGCCAAGATTACAGGGCGTCCTATGGCTACACCTTC	CASSQDYRASYGYTF
NA	TRBJ2-1	NA	TRBV6-6	TGTGCCAGCAGTTACGGGGCGGTTGCCTACAATGAGCAGTTCTTC	CASSYGAVAYNEQFF
NA	TRBJ2-5	NA	TRBV7-2	TGTGCCAGCAGCTTGATAGCAGCAAACTCAAGGCGGACCCAGTACTTC	CASSLIAANSRRTQYF
NA	TRBJ2-5	NA	TRBV19	TGTGCCAGTAGTATAGCGTTAATAAACCAAGAGACCCAGTACTTC	CASSIALINQETQYF
NA	TRBJ2-7	NA	TRBV27	TGTGCCAGCAGTTTAAGTCGCTACTACGAGCAGTACTTC	CASSLSRYYEQYF
few	TRBJ1-2	TRBD1	TRBV4-3	TGCGCCAGCAGCGAAAAATTTAGCGGACAGGAGAGAGACTATGGCTACACCTTC	CASSEKFSGQERDYGYTF
NA	TRBJ2-3	TRBD2	TRBV6-5	TGTGCCAGCAGCTCTCCTCGGGGGGGGCAGTATTTT	CASSSPRGGQYF
NA	TRBJ2-7	NA	TRBV29-1	TGCAGCGTTGGACAGGACTCCTACGAGCAGTACTTC	CSVGQDSYEQYF
once	TRBJ2-5	NA	TRBV5-1	TGCGCCAGCAGCCCGGGGGGCGTGGAGACCCAGTACTTC	CASSPGGVETQYF
NA	TRBJ1-4	NA	TRBV13	TGTGCCAGCAGCTTGGGGGGGGATGAAAAACTGTTTTTT	CASSLGGDEKLFF
NA	TRBJ2-1	TRBD2	TRBV6-5	TGTGCCAGCAGTGCGGGGGGACCCTACAATGAGCAGTTCTTC	CASSAGGPYNEQFF
NA	TRBJ1-6	TRBD1	TRBV6-5	TGTGCCAGCAGTTCCTTCAGGGGGCAGATGAGTTCACCCCTCCACTTT	CASSSFRGQMSSPLHF
NA	TRBJ2-2	NA	TRBV7-9	TGTGCCAGCAGCTTGGGCAGGGCGAACACCGGGGAGCTGTTTTTT	CASSLGRANTGELFF
NA	TRBJ2-3	NA	TRBV5-4	TGTGCCAGCAGCTTTGGCGGGGCAGCCAAGTCAGATACGCAGTATTTT	CASSFGGAAKSDTQYF
once	TRBJ1-1	NA	TRBV25-1	TGTGCCAGCAGTGCGGGGGGCAGGGGATGGTACACTGAAGCTTTCTTT	CASSAGGRGWYTEAFF
few	TRBJ2-5	TRBD2	TRBV7-2	TGTGCCAGCAGCTTATGGGATCGGGGGGGGCTGAGAGAGACCCAGTACTTC	CASSLWDRGGLRETQYF